This TCR beta chain was recorded in a study of T cells in localized non-small cell lung cancer. Lung adjacent to the tumor, free of atypia, was sampled at least 2 cm from its margin. Profiling relied on immunoSEQ multiplex PCR, and the TCRdb table lists in-frame clones only, not all of them. The profile covers under 2,000 clones, with 30% to 35% appearing a single time and about an eighth taken by the ten largest. Overall study results and limits: Clonality peaked in uninvolved adjacent lung rather than tumor. There was an association of higher blood T cell density with longer overall survival.

Trimming removed 2 bases at V and 6 bases at J, with 17 bases between. Germline-derived CDR1 and CDR2 are MNHGY and SAAAGT. The CDR3 runs to 16 residues. This clone showed up just a few times. Its target is unknown. The sequence derives from a male donor aged 60 or over with stage III squamous cell lung carcinoma. The chain joins TRBV6-8 to TRBJ1-5, with unresolved D. Sequenced material: normal lung tissue next to the tumor, taken before any cancer treatment. The CDR3 protein is CASSYPGRRSVQPQHF. The CDR3 nucleotides read TGTGCCAGCAGTTACCCTGGCCGGAGGTCAGTTCAGCCCCAGCATTTT.